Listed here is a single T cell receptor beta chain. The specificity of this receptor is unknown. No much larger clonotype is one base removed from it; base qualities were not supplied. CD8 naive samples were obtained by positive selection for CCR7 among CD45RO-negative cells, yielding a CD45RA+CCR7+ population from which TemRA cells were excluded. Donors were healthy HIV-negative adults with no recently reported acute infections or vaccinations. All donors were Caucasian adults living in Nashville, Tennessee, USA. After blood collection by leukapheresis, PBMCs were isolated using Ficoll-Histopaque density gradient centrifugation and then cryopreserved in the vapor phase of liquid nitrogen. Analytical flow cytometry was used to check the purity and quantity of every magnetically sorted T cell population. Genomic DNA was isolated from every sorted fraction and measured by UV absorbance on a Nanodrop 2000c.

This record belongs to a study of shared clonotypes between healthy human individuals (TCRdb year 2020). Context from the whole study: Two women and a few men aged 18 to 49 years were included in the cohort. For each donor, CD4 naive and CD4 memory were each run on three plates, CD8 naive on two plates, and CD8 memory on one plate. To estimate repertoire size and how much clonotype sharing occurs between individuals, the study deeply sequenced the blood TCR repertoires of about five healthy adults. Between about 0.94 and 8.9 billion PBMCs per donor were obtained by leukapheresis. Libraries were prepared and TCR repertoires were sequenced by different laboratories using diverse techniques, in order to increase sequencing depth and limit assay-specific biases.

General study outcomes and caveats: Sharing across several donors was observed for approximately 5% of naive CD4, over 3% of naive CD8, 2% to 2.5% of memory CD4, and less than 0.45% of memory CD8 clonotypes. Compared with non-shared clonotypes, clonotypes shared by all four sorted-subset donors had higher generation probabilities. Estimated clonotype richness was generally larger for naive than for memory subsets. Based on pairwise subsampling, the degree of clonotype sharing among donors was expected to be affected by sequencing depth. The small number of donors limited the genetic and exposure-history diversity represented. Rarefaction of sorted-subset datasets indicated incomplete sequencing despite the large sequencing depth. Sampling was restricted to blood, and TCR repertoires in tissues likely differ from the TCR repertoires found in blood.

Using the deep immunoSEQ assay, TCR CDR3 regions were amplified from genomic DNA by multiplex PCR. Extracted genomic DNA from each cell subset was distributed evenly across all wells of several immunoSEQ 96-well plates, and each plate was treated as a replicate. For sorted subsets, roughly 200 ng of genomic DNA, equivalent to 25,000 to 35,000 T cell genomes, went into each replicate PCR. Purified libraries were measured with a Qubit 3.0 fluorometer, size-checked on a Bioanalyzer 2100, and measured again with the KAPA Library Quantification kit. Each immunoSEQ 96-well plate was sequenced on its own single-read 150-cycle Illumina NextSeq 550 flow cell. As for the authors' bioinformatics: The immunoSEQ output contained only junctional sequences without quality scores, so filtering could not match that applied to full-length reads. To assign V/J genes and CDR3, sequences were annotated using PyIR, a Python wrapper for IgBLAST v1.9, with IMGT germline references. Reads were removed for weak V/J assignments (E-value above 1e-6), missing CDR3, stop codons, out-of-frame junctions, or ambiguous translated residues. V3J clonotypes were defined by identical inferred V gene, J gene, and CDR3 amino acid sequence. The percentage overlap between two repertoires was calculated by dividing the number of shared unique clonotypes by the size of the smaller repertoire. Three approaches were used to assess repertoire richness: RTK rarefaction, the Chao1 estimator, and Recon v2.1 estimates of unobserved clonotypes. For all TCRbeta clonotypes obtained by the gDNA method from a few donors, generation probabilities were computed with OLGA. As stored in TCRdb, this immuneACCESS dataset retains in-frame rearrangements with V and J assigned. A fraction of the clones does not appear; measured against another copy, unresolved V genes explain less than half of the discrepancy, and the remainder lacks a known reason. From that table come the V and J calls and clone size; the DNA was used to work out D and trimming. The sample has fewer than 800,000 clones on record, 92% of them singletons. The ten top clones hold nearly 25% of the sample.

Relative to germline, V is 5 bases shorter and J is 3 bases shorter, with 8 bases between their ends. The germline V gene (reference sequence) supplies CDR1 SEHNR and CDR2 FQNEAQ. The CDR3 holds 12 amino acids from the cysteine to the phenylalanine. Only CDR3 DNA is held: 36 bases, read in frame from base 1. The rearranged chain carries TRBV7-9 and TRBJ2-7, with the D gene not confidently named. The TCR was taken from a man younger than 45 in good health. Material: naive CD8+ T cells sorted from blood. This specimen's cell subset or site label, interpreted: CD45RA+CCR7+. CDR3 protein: CASSEDVYEQYF. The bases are TGTGCCAGCAGCGAGGACGTCTACGAGCAGTACTTC.